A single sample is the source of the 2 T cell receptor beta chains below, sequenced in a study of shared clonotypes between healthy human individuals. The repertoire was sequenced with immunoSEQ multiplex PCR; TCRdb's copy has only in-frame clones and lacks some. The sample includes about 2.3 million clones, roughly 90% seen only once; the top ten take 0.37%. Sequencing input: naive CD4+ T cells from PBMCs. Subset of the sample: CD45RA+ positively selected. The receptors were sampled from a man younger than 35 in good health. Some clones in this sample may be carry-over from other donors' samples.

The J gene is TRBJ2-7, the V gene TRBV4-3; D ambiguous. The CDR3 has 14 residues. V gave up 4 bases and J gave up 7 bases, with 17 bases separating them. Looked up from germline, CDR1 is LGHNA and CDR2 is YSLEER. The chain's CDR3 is CASSPESRFGEQYF. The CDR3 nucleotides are TGCGCCAGCAGCCCGGAGAGCCGGTTTGGAGAGCAGTACTTC.

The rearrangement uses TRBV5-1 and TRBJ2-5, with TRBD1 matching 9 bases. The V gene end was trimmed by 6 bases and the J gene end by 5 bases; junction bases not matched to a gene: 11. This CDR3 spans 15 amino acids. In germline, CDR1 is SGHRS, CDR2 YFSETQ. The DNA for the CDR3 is TGCGCCAGCACCCCCGGGAACAGGGGGCGTGAGACCCAGTACTTC. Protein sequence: CASTPGNRGRETQYF. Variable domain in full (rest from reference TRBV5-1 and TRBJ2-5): KAGVTQTPRYLIKTRGQQVTLSCSPISGHRSVSWYQQTPGQGLQFLFEYFSETQRNKGNFPGRFSGRQFSNSRSEMNVSTLELGDSALYLCASTPGNRGRETQYFGPGTRLLVL.